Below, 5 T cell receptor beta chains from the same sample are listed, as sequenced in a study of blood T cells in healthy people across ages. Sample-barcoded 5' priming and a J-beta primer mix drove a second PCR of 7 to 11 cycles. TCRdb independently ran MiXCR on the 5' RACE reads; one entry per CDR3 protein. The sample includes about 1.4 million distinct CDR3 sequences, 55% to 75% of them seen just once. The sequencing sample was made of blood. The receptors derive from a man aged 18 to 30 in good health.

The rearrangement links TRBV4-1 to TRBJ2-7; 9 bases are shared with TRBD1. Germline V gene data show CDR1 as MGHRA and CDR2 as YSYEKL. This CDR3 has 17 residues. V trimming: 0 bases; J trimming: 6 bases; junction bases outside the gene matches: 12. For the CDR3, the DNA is TGCGCCAGCAGCCAAGATGGGGTCGGGACAGGGCTTGGCGAGCAGTACTTC. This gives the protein CASSQDGVGTGLGEQYF.

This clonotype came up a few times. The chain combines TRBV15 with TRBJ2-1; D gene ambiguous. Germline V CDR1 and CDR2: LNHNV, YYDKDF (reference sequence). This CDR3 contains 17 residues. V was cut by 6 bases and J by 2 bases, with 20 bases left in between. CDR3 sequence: CATSSPQSTVTYNEQFF. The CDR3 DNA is TGTGCCACCAGTTCTCCTCAATCAACAGTAACCTACAATGAGCAGTTCTTC.

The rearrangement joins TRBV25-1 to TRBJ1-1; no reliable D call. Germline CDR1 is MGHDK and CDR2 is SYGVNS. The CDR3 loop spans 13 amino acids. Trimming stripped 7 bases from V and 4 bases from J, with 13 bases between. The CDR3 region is CASTGRVGTEAFF. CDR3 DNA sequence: TGTGCCAGCACCGGGCGGGTCGGCACTGAAGCTTTCTTT.

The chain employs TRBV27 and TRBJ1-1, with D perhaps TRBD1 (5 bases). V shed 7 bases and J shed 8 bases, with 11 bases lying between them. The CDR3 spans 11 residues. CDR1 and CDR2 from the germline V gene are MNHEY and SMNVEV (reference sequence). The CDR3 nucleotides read TGTGCCAGCACCCGGGCAGGGGAAGCTTTCTTT. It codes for CASTRAGEAFF.

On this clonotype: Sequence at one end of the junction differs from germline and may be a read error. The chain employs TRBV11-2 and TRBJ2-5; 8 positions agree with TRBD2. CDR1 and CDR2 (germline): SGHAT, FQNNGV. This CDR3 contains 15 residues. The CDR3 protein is CVSSSGGTAQETQYF. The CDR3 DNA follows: TGTGTCAGCAGCTCGGGAGGGACGGCTCAAGAGACCCAGTACTTC.